The following is a TCR beta chain sequence with its context. This record comes from a study of CD8 T cells in Susac syndrome. It was with random hexamers that roughly 0.5 to 1 ug RNA was reverse transcribed. TCRdb analysed the immunoSEQ multiplex PCR reads with MiXCR anew, one entry per CDR3 protein. The top ten clones hold over 0.12% of a sample with roughly 75,000 distinct CDR3 sequences, about 92% of them seen once. CDR1 MGHRA and CDR2 YSYEKL come from the germline V gene. After removal of 3 bases from V and 4 bases from J, the junction contained 13 bases not matched to a gene. This CDR3 has 19 amino acids.

This chain links TRBV4-1 with TRBJ1-5; 12 bases line up with TRBD1. Source material: CD4+ T cells from PBMCs. The receptor was isolated from a human donor with Susac syndrome. The CDR3 region has the DNA TGCGCCAGCAGCCAGCCCCTTCTCCGGGACAGGGGGCTAAATCAGCCCCAGCATTTT. Translating it yields CASSQPLLRDRGLNQPQHF.